What follows are 24 T cell receptor beta chains derived from one specimen sequenced in a study of cytomegalovirus exposure and HLA in healthy donors. Primers: 60 Vbeta forward and 13 Jbeta reverse. Profiling relied on immunoSEQ multiplex PCR, and the TCRdb table lists in-frame clones only, not all of them. This sample has under 200,000 clones, with around 62% found just once. The sample comprised PBMCs. These receptor sequences come from a man in his forties in good health and CMV-seronegative.

The J gene is TRBJ2-3, the V gene TRBV15; D not certain. The CDR3 runs 14 residues. With 0 bases removed from V and 4 bases from J, the gap between germline ends came to 8 bases. Germline loops: CDR1 LNHNV, CDR2 YYDKDF (reference sequence). The CDR3 loop reads CATSRDFGADTQYF. The CDR3 DNA reads as TGTGCCACCAGCAGAGATTTCGGTGCAGATACGCAGTATTTT.

The gene calls are TRBV27 and TRBJ2-7; no clear D. Germline V gene data show CDR1 as MNHEY and CDR2 as SMNVEV (reference sequence). V lost 2 bases to trimming and J lost 0 bases, with 5 bases between them. The CDR3 loop spans 13 amino acids. CDR3 protein: CASSLLDSYEQYF. In nucleotides, the CDR3 is TGTGCCAGCAGTTTACTAGACTCCTACGAGCAGTACTTC.

The chain uses TRBV19 and TRBJ1-1; the D is unclear. The CDR3 is 13 residues long. Between the trimmed V and J ends, which lost 7 bases and 4 bases, there was a span of 13 bases. CDR1 and CDR2 (germline): LNHDA, SQIVND (reference sequence). For the CDR3, the DNA is TGTGCCAGTACCAAAAAGAGGTTCACTGAAGCTTTCTTT. Its translation is CASTKKRFTEAFF.

This clone was seen a handful of times. V gene TRBV2 combines with J gene TRBJ1-1; 7 bases line up with TRBD1. CDR3 length: 15 residues. Germline CDR1 and CDR2: SNHLY and FYNNEI. V was pared by 6 bases and J by 2 bases, with 9 bases of the junction left unmatched. CDR3 nucleotides: TGTGCCAGCAGGGCAGACAGGGCCGCTAACACTGAAGCTTTCTTT. Its protein is CASRADRAANTEAFF.

The chain links TRBV5-1 to TRBJ2-1; 8 nucleotides agree with TRBD2. This CDR3 comprises 16 residues. Germline V lookup: CDR1 SGHRS, CDR2 YFSETQ. Unmatched junction bases numbered 10, after V lost 1 base and J lost 7 bases. CDR3 loop: CASSLQPSGSQNEQFF. Written as DNA, the CDR3 is TGCGCCAGCAGCTTGCAGCCCAGCGGGAGCCAGAATGAGCAGTTCTTC.

The rearrangement joins TRBV18 to TRBJ2-7; tentative D call: TRBD2 (5 bases). The length of the CDR3 is 14 residues. Germline loops: CDR1 KGHSH, CDR2 LQKENI. The V gene lost 2 bases and the J gene lost 2 bases, with 10 bases spanning the gap. CDR3 loop: CASSPETGTYEQYF. For the CDR3, the DNA is TGTGCCAGCTCACCAGAGACGGGAACCTACGAGCAGTACTTC.

The rearrangement uses TRBV30 and TRBJ2-7; TRBD1 aligns across 10 bases. The germline CDR1 and CDR2 sequences are GTSNPN and SVGIG (reference sequence). The CDR3 is 14 residues long. V gave up 3 bases and J gave up 7 bases; unmatched junction bases: 9. CDR3 DNA: TGTGCCTGGAGAAATTTCGGACAGGGGGGAGAGCAGTACTTC. Protein sequence: CAWRNFGQGGEQYF.

This sequence joins TRBV5-3 and TRBJ2-3; 8 positions agree with TRBD1. TRBV5-3 is labeled an ORF, and its function is uncertain. CDR3 length: 15 amino acids. The V gene end was trimmed by 7 bases and the J gene end by 1 base; junction bases not matched to a gene: 8. CDR3 residues: CARLLTGACTDTQYF. Written as DNA, the CDR3 is TGTGCCAGACTTTTGACAGGGGCGTGCACAGATACGCAGTATTTT.

This chain uses TRBV4-1 with TRBJ1-2, with TRBD1 identical over 9 bases. CDR3 length equals 14 residues. Germline CDR1 and CDR2: MGHRA and YSYEKL. V dropped 3 bases and J dropped 7; count of bases not matched to a gene: 6. The CDR3 spells CASSQAGTGLGYTF. DNA for the CDR3: TGCGCCAGCAGCCAGGCCGGGACAGGGCTTGGCTACACCTTC.

J is TRBJ1-6 and V is TRBV27, with D possibly TRBD1 on 5 matching bases. Germline V gene lookup returns CDR1 MNHEY and CDR2 SMNVEV (reference sequence). V lost 2 bases and J 4 bases, leaving 15 bases between the germline ends. The CDR3 runs to 17 residues. The CDR3 is CASSLRGQGPYNSPLHF. The CDR3 nucleotides read TGTGCCAGCAGTTTAAGGGGTCAGGGTCCTTATAATTCACCCCTCCACTTT.

This clone was counted a few times. The chain employs TRBV6-1 and TRBJ2-5; TRBD1 agrees at 7 bases. Trimming removed 6 bases from V and 4 bases from J; junction bases left unmatched: 2. CDR1 is MNHNS, CDR2 SASEGT, per germline. The CDR3 loop spans 12 amino acids. CDR3 sequence: CASRTGLETQYF. In nucleotides, the CDR3 is TGTGCCAGCAGGACAGGGTTAGAGACCCAGTACTTC.

This CDR3 reads CASSTRNSPLHF. The CDR3 DNA reads TGTGCCAGCAGCACACGTAATTCACCCCTCCACTTT. This sequence joins TRBV5-8 and TRBJ1-6; D is unclear. Germline CDR1 and CDR2: SGHTS and YDEGEE. There are 12 residues in the CDR3. V dropped 4 bases and J dropped 6 bases, with 5 bases sitting between them.

The chain recombines TRBV27 with TRBJ1-1; D is unresolved. This CDR3 contains 20 residues. V dropped 1 base and J dropped 0 bases, with 24 bases sitting between them. Germline values: CDR1 MNHEY, CDR2 SMNVEV (reference sequence). The CDR3: CASSLYNRPAADTMNTEAFF. Here the CDR3 DNA reads TGTGCCAGCAGTTTATACAATCGGCCGGCGGCCGATACTATGAACACTGAAGCTTTCTTT.

J is TRBJ2-7 and V is TRBV29-1, with TRBD2 identical over 13 bases. Germline trimming cut 7 bases from V and 4 bases from J; bases unmatched to any gene: 13. CDR1 and CDR2 from the germline V gene are SQVTM and ANQGSEA. This CDR3 contains 16 residues. CDR3 sequence reads: CSAGTGLAGAPYEQYF. In DNA, the CDR3 is TGCAGCGCCGGGACAGGACTAGCGGGGGCCCCATACGAGCAGTACTTC.

This chain joins TRBV14 and TRBJ2-5; 7 bases line up with TRBD1. The J call may be wrong; the DNA end is better matched by TRBJ2-7. The CDR3 runs to 15 residues. CDR1 is SGHDN and CDR2 is FVKESK in the germline V gene. CDR3 sequence reads: CASSHLYNRGNEQYF. The DNA of the CDR3 is TGTGCCAGCAGCCACTTGTATAACAGGGGCAACGAGCAGTACTTC.

This sequence joins TRBV6-1 and TRBJ2-3; 9 nucleotides align to TRBD2. With V trimmed by 4 bases and J by 3 bases, 5 bases remained unmatched. The germline V gene has CDR1 MNHNS and CDR2 SASEGT. The CDR3 is 15 residues long. CDR3 DNA sequence: TGTGCCAGCAGTGTCCTAGCGGGAAGTACAGATACGCAGTATTTT. It is translated as CASSVLAGSTDTQYF.

This clone came up a few times. The rearrangement uses TRBV19 and TRBJ1-6; D remains unclear. The germline V gene encodes CDR1 LNHDA and CDR2 SQIVND (reference sequence). Trimming took 6 bases from V and 9 from J, leaving 9 bases between them. The CDR3 contains 12 residues. CDR3 in amino acids: CASSFTGSPLHF. In nucleotides, the CDR3 is TGTGCCAGTAGCTTCACGGGTTCACCCCTCCACTTT.

This sequence joins TRBV13 and TRBJ2-1, with D perhaps TRBD2 (5 bases). V gave up 5 bases and J gave up 10 bases, with 12 bases separating them. Looked up from germline, CDR1 is PRHDT and CDR2 is FYEKMQ (reference sequence). The CDR3 loop spans 12 amino acids. CDR3 DNA: TGTGCCAGCAGCCGGGCTAAGCGGGAGCAGTTCTTC. It codes for CASSRAKREQFF.

The CDR3 DNA reads TGTGCCAGCAGCAACAGGGCATTTAATTCACCCCTCCACTTT. Translated, it gives CASSNRAFNSPLHF. The chain links TRBV5-6 to TRBJ1-6; maybe TRBD1 (6 bases). Germline CDR1 and CDR2: SGHDT and YYEEEE. The CDR3 is made up of 14 amino acids. Trimming took 4 bases from V and 6 from J, leaving 11 bases between them.

V usage is TRBV7-2 and J usage is TRBJ2-1; D possibly corresponds to TRBD1 (6 bases). The V end was cut by 7 bases, the J end by 8 bases, with 21 bases between. Germline assignment: CDR1 SGHTA and CDR2 FQGNSA. The CDR3 sequence is 15 residues long. CDR3 residues: CASILSGDTLYEQFF. DNA for the CDR3: TGTGCCAGCATACTTTCCGGGGACACCCTCTATGAGCAGTTCTTC.

The V call is TRBV9, the J call TRBJ2-7, with 9 bases fitting TRBD1. Germline CDR1 is SGDLS and CDR2 is YYNGEE. The junction had 8 bases not matched to a gene; V was cut back by 2 bases and J by 5 bases. The CDR3 is 15 residues long. In nucleotides, the CDR3 is TGTGCCAGCAGCGTCTCCGGGACAGGGAGAAACGAGCAGTACTTC. Protein sequence: CASSVSGTGRNEQYF.

The chain has TRBV7-8 and TRBJ2-1, with D tentatively TRBD1 (6 bases). This CDR3 is 14 amino acids long. V lost 5 bases to trimming and J lost 3 bases, with 11 bases between them. Looked up from germline, CDR1 is SGHVS and CDR2 is FQNEAQ. The CDR3: CASSISQGYNEQFF. The CDR3 DNA reads TGTGCCAGCAGCATTTCACAGGGCTACAATGAGCAGTTCTTC.

This chain's CDR3 is CASTGSSGYTF. CDR3 in DNA: TGTGCCAGCACGGGGTCGAGCGGCTACACCTTC. J is TRBJ1-2 and V is TRBV2; D unclear. The CDR3 length is 11 residues. The ends were cut back, 7 bases at V and 8 bases at J, with 11 bases in the middle. Germline V gene lookup returns CDR1 SNHLY and CDR2 FYNNEI.

This chain uses TRBV6-6 with TRBJ2-7; 7 bases line up with TRBD2. The germline CDR1 and CDR2 sequences are MNHNY and SVGAGI (reference sequence). The CDR3 is 15 residues long. The trim removed 2 bases at V and 1 base at J, leaving 5 bases unmatched. CDR3 protein: CASSYAERGSYEQYF. The CDR3 bases are TGTGCCAGCAGTTACGCCGAGCGGGGATCCTACGAGCAGTACTTC.